These 11 T cell receptor beta chains were sequenced from one sample in a study of response to subunit inactivated influenza vaccine (dated by TCRdb to 2017 to 2018). Libraries were made using RT-PCR. The sequencing machine was an Illumina HiSeq 2500. TCRdb took the public reads, trimmed them with fastp at Q25, ran MiXCR for clone calling and kept in-frame beta chains. Each record represents a unique CDR3 protein, reported with the most common genes and DNA among its rows. The sample includes about 780,000 distinct CDR3 sequences, with about 18% observed a single time. Together, the top ten hold roughly 10% of the sample. The specimen comprised PBMCs from blood, sampled about 5 days after vaccination. The source is a man aged 45-60 years who received an inactivated influenza vaccine. Donor details come from another sample of the same person, matched by shared clones.

This clonotype was observed a few times. V usage is TRBV20-1 and J usage is TRBJ2-1, with TRBD2 matching over 9 bases. CDR3 size: 19 residues. CDR1 is DFQATT, CDR2 SNEGSKA, per germline (reference sequence). V shed 1 base, J shed 4 bases, and the junction held 17 bases outside the gene matches. Here the CDR3 reads CSARATLLLGAGGYNEQFF. CDR3 DNA: TGCAGTGCTAGAGCAACCTTACTACTTGGAGCGGGGGGTTACAATGAGCAGTTCTTC.

This clonotype was counted between two and nine times. The V gene is TRBV9, the J gene TRBJ2-3; 7 nucleotides match TRBD1. V trimming: 5 bases; J trimming: 5 bases; junction bases outside the gene matches: 11. Per the germline V gene, CDR1 is SGDLS and CDR2 is YYNGEE. The CDR3 sequence is 15 residues long. DNA for the CDR3: TGTGCCAGCAGTTCAGACAGGGCAAGAAGAGATACGCAGTATTTT. This gives the protein CASSSDRARRDTQYF.

This clonotype was observed a handful of times. The V gene is TRBV28, the J gene TRBJ2-7; TRBD1 might be the D (5 bases). This CDR3 is built from 15 residues. Germline CDR1 and CDR2: MDHEN and SYDVKM. V dropped 4 bases and J dropped 3 bases, with 16 bases sitting between them. As DNA, the CDR3 is TGTGCCAGCAGTTGGGGCGGATGGACCGACTACGAGCAGTACTTC. Protein sequence: CASSWGGWTDYEQYF.

This clonotype was counted a few times. V is TRBV29-1 and J is TRBJ2-1, with D perhaps matching TRBD1 (7 bases). CDR3 size: 14 residues. CDR1 and CDR2 (germline): SQVTM, ANQGSEA. V was shortened by 2 bases and J by 8 bases, with 16 bases between the two germline ends. The CDR3 region is CSVELRGDQDEQFF. The CDR3 DNA is TGCAGCGTTGAACTCAGGGGGGACCAGGATGAGCAGTTCTTC.

This clonotype was counted many times. The chain links TRBV20-1 to TRBJ2-5; 9 bases map to TRBD1. This CDR3 has 14 amino acids. With V trimmed by 4 bases and J by 6 bases, 9 bases remained unmatched. CDR1 is DFQATT, CDR2 SNEGSKA, per germline (reference sequence). The CDR3, as DNA: TGCAGTGCTACCCGGACAGGGGAAGAAAAGACCCAGTACTTC. Encoded protein: CSATRTGEEKTQYF.

This clonotype turned up a few times. The V and J genes are TRBV5-1 and TRBJ2-2; D ambiguous. The CDR3 has 12 amino acids. V was pared by 4 bases and J by 6 bases, with 7 bases between. The germline V gene has CDR1 SGHRS and CDR2 YFSETQ. The CDR3 reads CASSARAGELFF. In DNA form, the CDR3 reads TGCGCCAGCAGCGCTAGAGCCGGGGAGCTGTTTTTT. Filled out from reference TRBV5-1 and TRBJ2-2, the complete variable domain reads KAGVTQTPRYLIKTRGQQVTLSCSPISGHRSVSWYQQTPGQGLQFLFEYFSETQRNKGNFPGRFSGRQFSNSRSEMNVSTLELGDSALYLCASSARAGELFFGEGSRLTVL.

This chain connects TRBV7-2 to TRBJ2-2; D is possibly TRBD1 (5 bases). CDR3 length: 15 residues. Germline V lookup: CDR1 SGHTA, CDR2 FQGNSA. Trimming shortened V by 3 bases and J by 3 bases, and 11 bases separated the two germline ends. CDR3 bases: TGTGCCAGCAGCTTGCAGGGCAGTTACACCGGGGAGCTGTTTTTT. It specifies CASSLQGSYTGELFF.

This chain joins TRBV20-1 and TRBJ2-7; D gene unclear. The CDR3 contains 13 residues. Between the trimmed V and J ends, which lost 5 bases and 0 bases, there was a span of 11 bases. CDR1 and CDR2 from the germline V gene are DFQATT and SNEGSKA (reference sequence). The CDR3 coding sequence is TGCAGTGCTGTACCGACCGTCTCCTACGAGCAGTACTTC. Its translation: CSAVPTVSYEQYF.

This chain connects TRBV7-8 to TRBJ1-2, with 7 nucleotides matching TRBD1. There are 17 residues in the CDR3. Germline lookup yields CDR1 SGHVS and CDR2 FQNEAQ. J lost 3 bases, V lost 1 base, and 11 bases had no gene match. The CDR3 DNA is TGTGCCAGCAGCTTAGAAACAAGCACAGGGGTTTACTATGGCTACACCTTC. It specifies CASSLETSTGVYYGYTF.

This clonotype was observed a few times. This chain uses TRBV10-3 with TRBJ2-1; 10 bases agree with TRBD1. The CDR3 sequence is 13 residues long. Germline V gene lookup returns CDR1 ENHRY and CDR2 SYGVKD. V dropped 10 bases and J dropped 4; count of bases not matched to a gene: 4. The CDR3: CATRQGAYNEQFF. CDR3 nucleotide sequence: TGTGCCACCAGACAGGGGGCATACAATGAGCAGTTCTTC.

This chain links TRBV7-8 with TRBJ1-5; unclear D gene. This CDR3 is 13 amino acids long. Germline-derived CDR1 and CDR2 are SGHVS and FQNEAQ. V lost 3 bases and J lost 6, with 9 bases in between. As DNA, the CDR3 is TGTGCCAGCAGCTTGGGCGAGACTCAGCCCCAGCATTTT. Translation: CASSLGETQPQHF.